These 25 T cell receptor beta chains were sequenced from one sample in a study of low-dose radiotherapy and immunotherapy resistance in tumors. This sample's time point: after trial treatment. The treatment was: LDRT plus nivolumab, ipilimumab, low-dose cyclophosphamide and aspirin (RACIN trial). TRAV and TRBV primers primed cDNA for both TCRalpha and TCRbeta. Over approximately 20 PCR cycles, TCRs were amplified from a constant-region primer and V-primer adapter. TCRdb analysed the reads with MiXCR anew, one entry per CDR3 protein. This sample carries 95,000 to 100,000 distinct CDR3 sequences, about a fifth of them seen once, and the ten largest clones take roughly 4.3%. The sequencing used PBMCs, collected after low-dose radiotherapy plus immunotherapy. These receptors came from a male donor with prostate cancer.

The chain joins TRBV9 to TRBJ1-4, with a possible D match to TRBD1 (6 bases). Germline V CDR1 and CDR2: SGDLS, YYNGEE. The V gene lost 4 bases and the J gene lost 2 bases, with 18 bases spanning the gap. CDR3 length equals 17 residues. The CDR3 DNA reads TGTGCCAGCAGCCCCTCGACAGGCCCAGGGACTAATGAAAAACTGTTTTTT. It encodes CASSPSTGPGTNEKLFF.

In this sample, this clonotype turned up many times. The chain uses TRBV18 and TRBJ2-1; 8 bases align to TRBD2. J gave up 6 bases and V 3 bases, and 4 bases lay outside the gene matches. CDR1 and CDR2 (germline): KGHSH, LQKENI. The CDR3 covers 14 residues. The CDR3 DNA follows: TGTGCCAGCTCACCCCCGGGACTAGTCAATGAGCAGTTCTTC. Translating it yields CASSPPGLVNEQFF.

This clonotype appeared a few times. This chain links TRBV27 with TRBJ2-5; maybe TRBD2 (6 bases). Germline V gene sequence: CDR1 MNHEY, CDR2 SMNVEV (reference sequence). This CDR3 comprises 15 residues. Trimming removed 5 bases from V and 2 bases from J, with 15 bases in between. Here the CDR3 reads CASSVAGRLQETQYF. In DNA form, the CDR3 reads TGTGCCAGCAGTGTCGCGGGACGGCTACAAGAGACCCAGTACTTC.

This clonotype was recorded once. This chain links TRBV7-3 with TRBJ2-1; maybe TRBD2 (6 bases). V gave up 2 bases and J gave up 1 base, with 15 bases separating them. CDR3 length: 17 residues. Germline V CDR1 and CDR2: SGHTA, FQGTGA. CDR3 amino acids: CASSLVAMGGSYNEQFF. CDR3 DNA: TGTGCCAGCAGCTTAGTAGCTATGGGGGGTTCCTACAATGAGCAGTTCTTC.

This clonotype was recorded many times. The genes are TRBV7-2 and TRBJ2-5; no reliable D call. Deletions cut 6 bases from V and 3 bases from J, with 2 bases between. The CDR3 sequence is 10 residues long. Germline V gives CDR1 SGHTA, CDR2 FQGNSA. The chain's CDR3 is CASSEETQYF. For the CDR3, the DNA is TGTGCCAGCAGTGAAGAGACCCAGTACTTC. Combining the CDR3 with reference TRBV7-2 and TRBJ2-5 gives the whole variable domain GAGVSQSPSNKVTEKGKDVELRCDPISGHTALYWYRQSLGQGLEFLIYFQGNSAPDKSGLPSDRFSAERTGGSVSTLTIQRTQQEDSAVYLCASSEETQYFGPGTRLLVL.

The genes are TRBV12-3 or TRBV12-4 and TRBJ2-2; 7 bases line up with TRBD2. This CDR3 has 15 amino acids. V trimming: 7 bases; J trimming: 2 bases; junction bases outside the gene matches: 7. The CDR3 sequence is CASMWGGGNTGELFF. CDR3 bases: TGTGCCAGCATGTGGGGCGGGGGAAACACCGGGGAGCTGTTTTTT.

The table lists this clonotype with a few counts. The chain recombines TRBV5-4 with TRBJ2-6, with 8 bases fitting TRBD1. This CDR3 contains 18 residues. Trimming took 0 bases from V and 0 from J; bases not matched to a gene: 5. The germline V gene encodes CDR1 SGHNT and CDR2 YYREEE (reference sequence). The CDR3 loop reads CASSLGQGLLSGANVLTF. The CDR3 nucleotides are TGTGCCAGCAGCTTGGGACAGGGGCTTCTCTCTGGGGCCAACGTCCTGACTTTC.

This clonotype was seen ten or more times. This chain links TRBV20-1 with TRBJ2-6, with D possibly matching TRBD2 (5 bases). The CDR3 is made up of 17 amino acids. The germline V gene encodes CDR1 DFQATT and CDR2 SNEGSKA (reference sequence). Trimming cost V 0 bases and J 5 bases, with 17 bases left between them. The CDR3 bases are TGCAGTGCTAGAGATAGGGCTTGGGGAGTGAGGGCCAACGTCCTGACTTTC. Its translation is CSARDRAWGVRANVLTF.

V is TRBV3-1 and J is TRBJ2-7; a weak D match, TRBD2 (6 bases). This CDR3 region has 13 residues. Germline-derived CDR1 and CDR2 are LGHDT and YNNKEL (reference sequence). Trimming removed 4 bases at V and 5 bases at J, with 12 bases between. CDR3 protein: CASSLGGVDEQYF. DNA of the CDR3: TGTGCCAGCAGCCTTGGAGGGGTGGACGAGCAGTACTTC.

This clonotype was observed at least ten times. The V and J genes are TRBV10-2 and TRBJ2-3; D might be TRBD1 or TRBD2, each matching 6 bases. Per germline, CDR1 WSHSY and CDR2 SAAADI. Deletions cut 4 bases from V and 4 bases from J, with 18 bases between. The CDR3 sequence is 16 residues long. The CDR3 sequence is CASSVQGGGFADTQYF. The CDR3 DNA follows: TGCGCCAGCAGTGTACAGGGTGGAGGGTTTGCAGATACGCAGTATTTT.

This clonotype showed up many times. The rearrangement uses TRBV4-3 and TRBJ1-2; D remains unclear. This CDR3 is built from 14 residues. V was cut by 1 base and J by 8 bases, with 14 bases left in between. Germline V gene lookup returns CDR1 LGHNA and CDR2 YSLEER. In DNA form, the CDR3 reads TGCGCCAGCAGCCAAGTGGGATCGGAAGAGGGCTACACCTTC. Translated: CASSQVGSEEGYTF.

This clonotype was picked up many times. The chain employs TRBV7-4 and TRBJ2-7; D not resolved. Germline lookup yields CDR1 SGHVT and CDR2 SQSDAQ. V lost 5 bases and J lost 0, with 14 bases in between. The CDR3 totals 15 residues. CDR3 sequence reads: CASSSRESYSYEQYF. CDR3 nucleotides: TGTGCCAGCAGCAGCCGAGAAAGTTACTCCTACGAGCAGTACTTC.

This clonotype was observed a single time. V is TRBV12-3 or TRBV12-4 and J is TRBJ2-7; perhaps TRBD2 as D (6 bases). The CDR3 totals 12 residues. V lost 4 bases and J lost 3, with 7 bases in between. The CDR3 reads CASSWRGYEQYF. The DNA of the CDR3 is TGTGCCAGCAGTTGGAGGGGCTACGAGCAGTACTTC.

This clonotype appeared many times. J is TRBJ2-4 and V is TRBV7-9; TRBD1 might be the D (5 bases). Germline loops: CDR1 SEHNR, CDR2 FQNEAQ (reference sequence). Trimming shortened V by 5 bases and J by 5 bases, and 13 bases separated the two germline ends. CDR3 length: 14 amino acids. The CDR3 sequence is CASSPSLGENIQYF. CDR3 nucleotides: TGTGCCAGCAGCCCGTCCCTAGGGGAAAACATTCAGTACTTC.

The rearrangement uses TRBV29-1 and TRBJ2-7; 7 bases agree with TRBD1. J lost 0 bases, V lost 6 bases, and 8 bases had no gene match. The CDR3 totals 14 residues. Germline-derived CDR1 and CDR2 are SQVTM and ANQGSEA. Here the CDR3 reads CSVFRTGSSYEQYF. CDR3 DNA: TGCAGCGTATTTCGGACAGGATCCTCCTACGAGCAGTACTTC.

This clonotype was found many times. CDR3 DNA: TGTGCCAGTAACCCCGCCTCCGGGACAGGGTCGGGTCAGCCCCAGCATTTT. This encodes CASNPASGTGSGQPQHF. V gene TRBV19 combines with J gene TRBJ1-5, with TRBD1 identical over 9 bases. Germline CDR1 reads LNHDA; CDR2 reads SQIVND (reference sequence). The CDR3 spans 17 residues. The junction had 16 bases not matched to a gene; V was cut back by 7 bases and J by 6 bases.

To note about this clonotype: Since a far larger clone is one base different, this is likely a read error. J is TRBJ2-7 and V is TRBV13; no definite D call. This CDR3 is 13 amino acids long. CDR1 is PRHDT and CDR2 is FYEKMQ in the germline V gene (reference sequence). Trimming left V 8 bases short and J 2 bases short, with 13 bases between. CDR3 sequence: CASGSHKTYEQYF. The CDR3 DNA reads TGTGCCAGCGGCTCACATAAAACCTACGAGCAGTACTTC.

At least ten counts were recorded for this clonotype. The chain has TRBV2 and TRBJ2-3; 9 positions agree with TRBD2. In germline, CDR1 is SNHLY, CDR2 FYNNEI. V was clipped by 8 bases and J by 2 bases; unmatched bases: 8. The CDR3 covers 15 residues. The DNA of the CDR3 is TGTGCCAGCGAAACCCAGCGGGGGGTCACAGATACGCAGTATTTT. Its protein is CASETQRGVTDTQYF.

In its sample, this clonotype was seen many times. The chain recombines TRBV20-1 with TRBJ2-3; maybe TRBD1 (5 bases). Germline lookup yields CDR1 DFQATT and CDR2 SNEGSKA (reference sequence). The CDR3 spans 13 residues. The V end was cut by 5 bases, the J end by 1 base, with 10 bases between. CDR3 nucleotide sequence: TGCAGTGCTGGGGCCGATGGCACAGATACGCAGTATTTT. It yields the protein CSAGADGTDTQYF.

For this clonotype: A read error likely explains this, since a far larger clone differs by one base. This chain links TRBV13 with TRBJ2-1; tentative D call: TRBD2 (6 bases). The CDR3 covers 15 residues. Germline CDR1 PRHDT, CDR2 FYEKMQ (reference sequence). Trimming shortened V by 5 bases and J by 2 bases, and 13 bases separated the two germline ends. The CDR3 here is CASSPTRAAYNEQFF. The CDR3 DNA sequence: TGTGCCAGCAGCCCGACTAGAGCCGCCTACAATGAGCAGTTCTTC.

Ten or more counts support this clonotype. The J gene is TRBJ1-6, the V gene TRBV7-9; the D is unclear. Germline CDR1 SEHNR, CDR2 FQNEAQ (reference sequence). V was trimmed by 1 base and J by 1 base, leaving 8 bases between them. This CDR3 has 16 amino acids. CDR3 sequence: CASSLEATSYNSPLHF. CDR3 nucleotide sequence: TGTGCCAGCAGCTTAGAGGCGACATCCTATAATTCACCCCTCCACTTT.

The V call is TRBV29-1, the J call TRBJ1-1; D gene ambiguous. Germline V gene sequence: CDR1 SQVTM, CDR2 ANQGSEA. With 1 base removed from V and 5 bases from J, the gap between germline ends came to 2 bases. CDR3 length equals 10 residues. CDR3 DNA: TGCAGCGTTGAAGGAACTGAAGCTTTCTTT. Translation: CSVEGTEAFF.

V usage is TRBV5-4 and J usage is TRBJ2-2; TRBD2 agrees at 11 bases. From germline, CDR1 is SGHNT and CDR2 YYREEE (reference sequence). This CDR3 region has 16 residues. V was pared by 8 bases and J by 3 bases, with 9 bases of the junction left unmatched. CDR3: CARSSGGARDTGELFF. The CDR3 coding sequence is TGTGCCAGGAGTAGCGGGGGGGCCCGGGACACCGGGGAGCTGTTTTTT.

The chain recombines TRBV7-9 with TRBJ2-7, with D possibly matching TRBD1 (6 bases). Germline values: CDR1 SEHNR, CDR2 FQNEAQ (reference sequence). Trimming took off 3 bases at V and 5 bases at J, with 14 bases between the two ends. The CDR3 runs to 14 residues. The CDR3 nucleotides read TGTGCCAGCAGCTTTGGGGTGACAGGAGACGAGCAGTACTTC. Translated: CASSFGVTGDEQYF.

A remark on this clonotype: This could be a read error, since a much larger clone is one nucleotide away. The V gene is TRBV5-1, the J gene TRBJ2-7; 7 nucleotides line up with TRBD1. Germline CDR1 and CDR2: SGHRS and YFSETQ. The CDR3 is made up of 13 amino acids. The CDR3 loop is CDSEGAIPHEQYF. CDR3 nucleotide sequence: TGCGACAGCGAGGGGGCTATCCCCCACGAGCAGTACTTC.